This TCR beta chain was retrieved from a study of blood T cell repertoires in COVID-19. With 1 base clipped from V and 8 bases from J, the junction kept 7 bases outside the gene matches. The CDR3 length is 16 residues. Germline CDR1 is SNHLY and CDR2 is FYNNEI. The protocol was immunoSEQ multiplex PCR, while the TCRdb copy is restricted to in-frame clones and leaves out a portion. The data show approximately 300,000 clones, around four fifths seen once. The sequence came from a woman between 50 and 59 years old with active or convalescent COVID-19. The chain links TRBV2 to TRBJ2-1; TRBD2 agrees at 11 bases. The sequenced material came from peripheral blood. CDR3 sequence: CASSEGPSGRSHEQFF. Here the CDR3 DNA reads TGTGCCAGCAGTGAAGGGCCTAGCGGGAGGAGCCATGAGCAGTTCTTC. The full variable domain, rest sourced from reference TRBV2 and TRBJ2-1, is EPEVTQTPSHQVTQMGQEVILRCVPISNHLYFYWYRQILGQKVEFLVSFYNNEISEKSEIFDDQFSVERPDGSNFTLKIRSTKLEDSAMYFCASSEGPSGRSHEQFFGPGTRLTVL.